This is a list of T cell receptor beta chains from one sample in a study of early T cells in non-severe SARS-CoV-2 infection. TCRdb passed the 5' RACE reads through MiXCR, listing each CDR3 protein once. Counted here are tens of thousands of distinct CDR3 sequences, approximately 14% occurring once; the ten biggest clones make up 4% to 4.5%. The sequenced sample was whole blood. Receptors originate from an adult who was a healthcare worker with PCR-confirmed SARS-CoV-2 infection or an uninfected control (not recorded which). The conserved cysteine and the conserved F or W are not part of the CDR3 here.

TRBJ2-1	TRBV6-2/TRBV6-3	ASSYPGGWNEQF
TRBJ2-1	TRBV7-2	ASRTDRATYNEQF
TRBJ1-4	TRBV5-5	ASSFIGATNEKLF
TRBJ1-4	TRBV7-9	ASSLAASSREKLF
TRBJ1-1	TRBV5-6	ASSLYRGLAEAF
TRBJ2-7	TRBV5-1	ASSSSGGKYEQY
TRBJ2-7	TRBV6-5	AVKGTGNEQY
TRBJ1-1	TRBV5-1	ASSDAGLWDTEAF
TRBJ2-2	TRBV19	ASVKNTGELF
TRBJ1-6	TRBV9	ASGSSYNSPLH
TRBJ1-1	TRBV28	ASRVGNTEAF
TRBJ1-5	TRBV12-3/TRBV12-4	ASSAGARNQPQH
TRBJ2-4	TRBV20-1	SARDGRGGQNIQY
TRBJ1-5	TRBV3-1	ASSVGTDNQPQH
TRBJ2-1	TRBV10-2	ASSESRGGPEQF
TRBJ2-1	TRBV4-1	ASSRGVLRDEQF
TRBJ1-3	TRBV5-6	ASSLGQDSQGNTIY
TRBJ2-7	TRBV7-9	ASSMSGTWGYEQY
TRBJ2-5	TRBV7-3	ASSRGSQETQY
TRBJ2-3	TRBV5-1	ASSLSLVSADTQY
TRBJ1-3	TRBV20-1	SARDWGGHFTSGNTIN
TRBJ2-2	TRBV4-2	ASSQESGNTGELF
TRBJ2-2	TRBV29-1	SVGEGGELF
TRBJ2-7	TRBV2	ATSSSYEQY
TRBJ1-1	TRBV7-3	ASSSGGQTNTEAF
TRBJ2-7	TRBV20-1	SARDQGTGVYEQY
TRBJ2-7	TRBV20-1	SSQIQGGDEQY
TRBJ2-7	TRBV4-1	ASSQVPGTVSYEQY
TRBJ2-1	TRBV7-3	ASIPGPGEGIANEQF
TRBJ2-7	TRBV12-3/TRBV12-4	ASSLDAPSYEQY
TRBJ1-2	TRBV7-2	ASSLDRANYGYT
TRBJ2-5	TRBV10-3	AISESAGARDKETQY
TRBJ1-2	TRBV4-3	ASSQARDRGDGYT
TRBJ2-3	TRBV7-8	ASRPSGGAGDTQY
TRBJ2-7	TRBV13	ASSTGTGFYYEQY
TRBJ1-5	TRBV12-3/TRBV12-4	ASCREDSNQPQH
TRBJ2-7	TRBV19	ASSITGSSYEQY
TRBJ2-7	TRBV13	ASSSDGRSSYEQY